Below, one TCR beta chain is given with its context. Its antigen is unknown. Assay used: immunoSEQ multiplex PCR; TCRdb lists only in-frame clones, some missing. The sample yields 130,000 to 150,000 clones, roughly 93% seen once. There are 15 residues in the CDR3. V shed 3 bases, J shed 1 base, and the junction held 3 bases outside the gene matches. Germline V gene data show CDR1 as SGHTS and CDR2 as YDEGEE. This sample is part of a study of T cell responses to AZD1222 COVID-19 vaccine. General observations from the study: Females outnumbered males among donors, who were mostly white British; clonal diversity was possibly underestimated. Baseline seropositivity occurred in only a handful of AZD1222 recipients.

Pooled in the analysis were second doses at about 4 or about 12 weeks. The genes are TRBV5-8 and TRBJ2-3; 9 bases line up with TRBD1. This receptor was taken from an adult who received the AZD1222 COVID-19 vaccine. The source was peripheral blood, collected 28 days after the second AZD1222 dose. CDR3: CASSSWTGGTDTQYF. CDR3 DNA: TGTGCCAGCAGCTCATGGACAGGGGGCACAGATACGCAGTATTTT.